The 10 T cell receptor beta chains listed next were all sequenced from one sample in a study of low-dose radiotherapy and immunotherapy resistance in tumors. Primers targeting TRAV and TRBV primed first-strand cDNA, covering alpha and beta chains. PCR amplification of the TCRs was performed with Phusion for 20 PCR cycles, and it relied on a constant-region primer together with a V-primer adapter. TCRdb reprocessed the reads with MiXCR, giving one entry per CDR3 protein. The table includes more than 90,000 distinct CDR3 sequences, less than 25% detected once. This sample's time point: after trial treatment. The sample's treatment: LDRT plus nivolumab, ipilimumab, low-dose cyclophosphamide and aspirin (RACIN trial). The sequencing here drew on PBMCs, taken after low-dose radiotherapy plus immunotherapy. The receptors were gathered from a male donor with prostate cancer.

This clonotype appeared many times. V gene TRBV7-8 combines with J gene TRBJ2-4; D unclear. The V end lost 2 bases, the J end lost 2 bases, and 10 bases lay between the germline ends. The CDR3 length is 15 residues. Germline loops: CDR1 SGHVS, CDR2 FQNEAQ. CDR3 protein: CASSLSDSSKNIQYF. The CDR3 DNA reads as TGTGCCAGCAGCTTATCCGATAGCTCCAAAAACATTCAGTACTTC.

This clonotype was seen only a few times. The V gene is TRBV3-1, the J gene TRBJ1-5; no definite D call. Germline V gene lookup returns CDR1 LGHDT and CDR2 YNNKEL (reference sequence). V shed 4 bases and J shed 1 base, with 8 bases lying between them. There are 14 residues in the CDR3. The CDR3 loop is CASSPLPSNQPQHF. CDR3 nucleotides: TGTGCCAGCAGCCCCCTCCCAAGCAATCAGCCCCAGCATTTT.

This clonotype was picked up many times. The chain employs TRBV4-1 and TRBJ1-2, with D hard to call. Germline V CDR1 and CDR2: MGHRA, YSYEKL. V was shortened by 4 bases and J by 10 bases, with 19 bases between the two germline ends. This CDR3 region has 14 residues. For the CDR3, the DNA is TGCGCCAGCAGCCCAACAACCGGGCCAGCGCTCTACACCTTC. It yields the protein CASSPTTGPALYTF.

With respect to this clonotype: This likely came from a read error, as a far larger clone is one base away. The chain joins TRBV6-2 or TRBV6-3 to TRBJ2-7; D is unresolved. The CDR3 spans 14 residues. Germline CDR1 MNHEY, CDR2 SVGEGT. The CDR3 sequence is CAGSPRRPIYEQYF. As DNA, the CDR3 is TGTGCCGGCAGCCCCCGACGGCCCATCTACGAGCAGTACTTC.

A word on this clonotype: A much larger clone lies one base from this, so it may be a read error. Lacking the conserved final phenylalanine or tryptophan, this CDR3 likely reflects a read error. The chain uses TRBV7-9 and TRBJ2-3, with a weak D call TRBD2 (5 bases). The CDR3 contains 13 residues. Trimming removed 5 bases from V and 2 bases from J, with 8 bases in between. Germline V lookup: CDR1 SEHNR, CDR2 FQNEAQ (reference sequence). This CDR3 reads CASSPRVTDTQYS. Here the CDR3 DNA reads TGTGCCAGCAGCCCGCGGGTCACAGATACGCAGTATTCT.

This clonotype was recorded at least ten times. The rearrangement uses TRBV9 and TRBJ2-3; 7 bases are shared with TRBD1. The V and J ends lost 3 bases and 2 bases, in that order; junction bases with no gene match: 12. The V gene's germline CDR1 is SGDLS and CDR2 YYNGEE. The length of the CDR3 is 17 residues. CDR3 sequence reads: CASSAGRGGDYTDTQYF. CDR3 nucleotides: TGTGCCAGCAGCGCCGGACGAGGGGGCGATTACACAGATACGCAGTATTTT. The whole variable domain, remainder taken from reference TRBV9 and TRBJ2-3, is DSGVTQTPKHLITATGQRVTLRCSPRSGDLSVYWYQQSLDQGLQFLIQYYNGEERAKGNILERFSAQQFPDLHSELNLSSLELGDSALYFCASSAGRGGDYTDTQYFGPGTRLTVL.

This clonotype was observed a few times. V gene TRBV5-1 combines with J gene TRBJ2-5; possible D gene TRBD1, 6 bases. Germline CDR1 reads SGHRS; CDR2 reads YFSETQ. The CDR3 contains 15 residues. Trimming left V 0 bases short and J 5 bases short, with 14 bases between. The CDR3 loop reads CASSLDQGRGETQYF. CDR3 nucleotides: TGCGCCAGCAGCTTGGATCAGGGGAGAGGGGAGACCCAGTACTTC.

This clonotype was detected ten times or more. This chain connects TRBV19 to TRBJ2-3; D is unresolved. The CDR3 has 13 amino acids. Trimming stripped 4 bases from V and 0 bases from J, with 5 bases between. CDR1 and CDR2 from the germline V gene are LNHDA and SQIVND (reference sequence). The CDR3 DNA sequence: TGTGCCAGTAGTACTAGTAGCACAGATACGCAGTATTTT. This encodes CASSTSSTDTQYF.

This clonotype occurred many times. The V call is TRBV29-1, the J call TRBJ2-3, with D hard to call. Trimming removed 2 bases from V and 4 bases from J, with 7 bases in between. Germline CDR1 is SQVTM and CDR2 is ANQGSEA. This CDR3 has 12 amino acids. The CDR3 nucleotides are TGCAGCGTTGAATATGACGCAGATACGCAGTATTTT. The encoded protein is CSVEYDADTQYF.

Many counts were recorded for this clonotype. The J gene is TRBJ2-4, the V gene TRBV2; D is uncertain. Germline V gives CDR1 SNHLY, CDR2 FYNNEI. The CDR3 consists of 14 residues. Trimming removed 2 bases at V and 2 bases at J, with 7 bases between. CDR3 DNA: TGTGCCAGCAGTGAATTCACACCCAAAAACATTCAGTACTTC. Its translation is CASSEFTPKNIQYF.